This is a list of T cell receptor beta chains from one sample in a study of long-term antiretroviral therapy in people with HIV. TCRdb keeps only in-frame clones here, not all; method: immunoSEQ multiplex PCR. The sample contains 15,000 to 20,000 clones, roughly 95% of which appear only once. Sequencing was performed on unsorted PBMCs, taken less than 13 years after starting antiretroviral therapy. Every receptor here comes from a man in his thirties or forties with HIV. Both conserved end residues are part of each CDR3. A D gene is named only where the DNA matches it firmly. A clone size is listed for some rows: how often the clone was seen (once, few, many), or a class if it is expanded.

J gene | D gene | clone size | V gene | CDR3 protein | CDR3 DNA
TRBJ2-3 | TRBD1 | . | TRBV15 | CATSRGGDSRTDTQYF | TGTGCCACCAGCAGAGGTGGGGACAGCCGCACAGATACGCAGTATTTT
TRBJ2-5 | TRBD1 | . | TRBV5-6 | CASSSGTAARETQYF | TGTGCCAGCAGCTCCGGGACAGCGGCCCGGGAGACCCAGTACTTC
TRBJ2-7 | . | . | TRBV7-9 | CASSLRGNYEQYF | TGTGCCAGCAGCCTCAGGGGTAACTACGAGCAGTACTTC
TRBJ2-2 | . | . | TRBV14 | CASSQESLFNTGELFF | TGTGCCAGCAGCCAAGAGAGTCTGTTTAACACCGGGGAGCTGTTTTTT
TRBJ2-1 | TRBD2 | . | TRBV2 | CASRLAGVYNEQFF | TGTGCCAGCCGACTAGCGGGGGTCTACAATGAGCAGTTCTTC
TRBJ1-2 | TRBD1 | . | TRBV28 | CASSYLDREGNGYTF | TGTGCCAGCAGTTACCTAGACAGGGAGGGTAATGGCTACACCTTC
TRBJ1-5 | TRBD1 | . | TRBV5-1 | CASSLGDRAQPQHF | TGCGCCAGCAGCTTGGGGGACAGGGCTCAGCCCCAGCATTTT
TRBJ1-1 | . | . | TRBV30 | CARGVGTEAFF | TGTGCCCGGGGGGTTGGTACTGAAGCTTTCTTT
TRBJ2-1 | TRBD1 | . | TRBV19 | CASSTSRTGMGDEQFF | TGTGCCAGTAGTACCTCCCGGACAGGGATGGGCGATGAGCAGTTCTTC
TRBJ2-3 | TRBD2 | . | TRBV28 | CASSSGGDGDTQYF | TGTGCCAGCAGTTCCGGGGGGGATGGGGATACGCAGTATTTT
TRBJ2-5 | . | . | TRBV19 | CASSGGETQYF | TGTGCCAGTAGTGGGGGGGAGACCCAGTACTTC
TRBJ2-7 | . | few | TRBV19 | CASAGTGWNEQYF | TGTGCCAGTGCCGGGACCGGGTGGAACGAGCAGTACTTC
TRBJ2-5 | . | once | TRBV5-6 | CASSWVPGNQETQYF | TGTGCCAGCAGCTGGGTGCCGGGGAACCAAGAGACCCAGTACTTC
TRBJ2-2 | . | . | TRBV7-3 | CASSPRGTLGGELFF | TGTGCCAGCAGCCCCCGCGGGACCCTCGGCGGGGAGCTGTTTTTT
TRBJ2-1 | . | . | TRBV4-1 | CASSQDAARFERGYEQFF | TGCGCCAGCAGCCAAGATGCGGCCAGATTTGAGAGGGGCTATGAGCAGTTCTTC
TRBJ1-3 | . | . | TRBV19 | CASSIEGHGNTIYF | TGTGCCAGTAGTATAGAAGGACACGGAAACACCATATATTTT
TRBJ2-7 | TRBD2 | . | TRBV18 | CASSPSGAEQYF | TGTGCCAGCTCACCGAGCGGGGCAGAGCAGTACTTC
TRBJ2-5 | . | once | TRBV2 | CASLYMGGRETQYF | TGTGCCAGCCTCTACATGGGAGGTAGAGAGACCCAGTACTTC
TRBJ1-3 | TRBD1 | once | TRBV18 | CASSWGQASGNTIYF | TGTGCCAGCTCATGGGGACAGGCCTCTGGAAACACCATATATTTT
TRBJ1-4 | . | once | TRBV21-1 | CASSTPPRTGNEKLFF | TGTGCCAGCAGCACACCACCTAGGACAGGGAATGAAAAACTGTTTTTT
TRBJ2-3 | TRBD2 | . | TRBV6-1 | CAAGGAGGSDTQYF | TGTGCCGCGGGAGGAGCGGGGGGTTCAGATACGCAGTATTTT
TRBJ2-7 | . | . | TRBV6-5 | CASSTQSSYEQYF | TGTGCCAGCAGTACACAGAGCTCCTACGAGCAGTACTTC
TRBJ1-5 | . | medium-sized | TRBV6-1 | CASSEDGTPQAQHF | TGTGCCAGCAGTGAAGATGGGACTCCCCAGGCCCAGCATTTT
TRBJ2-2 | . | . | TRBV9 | CASSVAKGGANTGELFF | TGTGCCAGCAGCGTAGCTAAGGGGGGAGCGAACACCGGGGAGCTGTTTTTT
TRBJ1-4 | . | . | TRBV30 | CAWIPYLASEKLFF | TGTGCCTGGATTCCCTATCTCGCAAGTGAAAAACTGTTTTTT
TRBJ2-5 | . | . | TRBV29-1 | CSVVDGAQETQYF | TGCAGCGTTGTAGATGGGGCCCAAGAGACCCAGTACTTC
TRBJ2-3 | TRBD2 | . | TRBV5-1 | CASSEGTSTDTQYF | TGCGCCAGCAGCGAGGGGACTAGCACGGATACGCAGTATTTT
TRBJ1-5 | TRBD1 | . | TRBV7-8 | CASSRDRGSNQPQHF | TGTGCCAGCAGCCGGGACAGGGGAAGCAATCAGCCCCAGCATTTT
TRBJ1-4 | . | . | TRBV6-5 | CASSSRRDGLNEKLFF | TGTGCCAGCAGTTCCCGCCGGGACGGCCTTAATGAAAAACTGTTTTTT
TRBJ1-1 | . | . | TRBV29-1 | CSGVNTEAFF | TGCAGCGGAGTTAACACTGAAGCTTTCTTT
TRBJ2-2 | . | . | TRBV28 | CASSAGAVTGELFF | TGTGCCAGCAGTGCAGGGGCGGTCACCGGGGAGCTGTTTTTT
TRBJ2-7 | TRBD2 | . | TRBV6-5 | CASSRLAASYEQYF | TGTGCCAGCAGTCGACTAGCGGCATCCTACGAGCAGTACTTC
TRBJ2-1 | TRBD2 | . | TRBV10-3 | CAISVGGGEQFF | TGTGCCATCAGTGTGGGGGGAGGGGAGCAGTTCTTC
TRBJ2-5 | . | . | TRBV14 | CASSQGGTQYF | TGTGCCAGCAGCCAAGGGGGGACCCAGTACTTC
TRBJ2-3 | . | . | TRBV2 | CASSVGTRTDTQYF | TGTGCCAGCAGTGTGGGAACACGCACAGATACGCAGTATTTT
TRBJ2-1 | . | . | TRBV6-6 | CASSYGGDEQFF | TGTGCCAGCAGTTACGGGGGCGATGAGCAGTTCTTC
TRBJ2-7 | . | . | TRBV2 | CASRLTRDEQYF | TGTGCCAGCAGACTCACTAGAGACGAGCAGTACTTC
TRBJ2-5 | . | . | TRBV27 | CASSPRTEETQYF | TGTGCCAGCAGTCCCCGGACGGAAGAGACCCAGTACTTC
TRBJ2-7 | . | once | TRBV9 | CASSVGYRGEEQYF | TGTGCCAGCAGCGTAGGTTATCGCGGGGAGGAGCAGTACTTC
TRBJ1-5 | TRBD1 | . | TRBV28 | CASSLGTVDQPQHF | TGTGCCAGCAGTTTAGGGACAGTCGATCAGCCCCAGCATTTT
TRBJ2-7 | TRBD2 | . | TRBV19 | CASSISSGGVAGEQYF | TGTGCCAGTAGTATTTCTAGCGGGGGGGTCGCTGGCGAGCAGTACTTC
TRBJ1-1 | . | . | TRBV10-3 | CAITRTENTEAFF | TGTGCCATCACAAGAACAGAGAACACTGAAGCTTTCTTT
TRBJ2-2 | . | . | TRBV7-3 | CASSPRSGSTGELFF | TGTGCCAGCAGCCCCCGTTCAGGGAGCACCGGGGAGCTGTTTTTT
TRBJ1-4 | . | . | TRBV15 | CATSRGASTNEKLFF | TGTGCCACCAGCAGAGGCGCCTCGACGAATGAAAAACTGTTTTTT